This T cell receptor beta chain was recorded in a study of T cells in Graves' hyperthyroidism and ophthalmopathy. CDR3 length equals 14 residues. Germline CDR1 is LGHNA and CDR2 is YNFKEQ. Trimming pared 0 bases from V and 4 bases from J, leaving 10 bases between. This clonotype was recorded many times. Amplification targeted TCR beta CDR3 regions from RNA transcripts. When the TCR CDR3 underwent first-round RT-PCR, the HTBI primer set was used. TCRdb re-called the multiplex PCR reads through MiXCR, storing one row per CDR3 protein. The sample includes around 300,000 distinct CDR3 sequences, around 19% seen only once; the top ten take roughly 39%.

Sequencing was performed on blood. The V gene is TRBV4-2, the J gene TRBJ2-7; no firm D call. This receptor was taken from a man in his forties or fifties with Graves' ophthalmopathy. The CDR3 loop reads CASSQDDKEYEQYF. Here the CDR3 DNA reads TGTGCCAGCAGCCAAGATGATAAAGAATACGAGCAGTACTTC.